This T cell receptor (beta chain) was identified during a study of Graves' ophthalmopathy and Graves' hyperthyroidism. In the study overall: Researchers classed hyperthyroidism as stable given no ophthalmopathy within 18 months of follow-up. Study-level points and caveats: Detected in blood as well were most expanded thyroid clonotypes with frequency above 0.001.

Additional autoimmune diseases, uncontrolled infections, pregnancy or lactation disqualified patients. Orbital computed tomography, together with clinical symptoms, serum thyroxine, TRAb and thyroid ultrasound, was used for diagnosis. The authors amplified TCR beta CDR3 regions, and they did so from RNA transcripts for repertoire sequencing. Investigators did first-round RT-PCR with HTBI primers, then second-round multiplex PCR. TCRdb re-analysed the multiplex PCR reads in MiXCR, keeping a single row per CDR3 protein. Of more than 1,000,000 distinct CDR3 sequences listed, 35% to 40% are singletons. About this clonotype itself: Its antigen is as yet unknown.

Input material: peripheral blood or thyroid tissue (not recorded which). The clonotype originates from an adult man with Graves' hyperthyroidism.

In DNA form, the CDR3 reads TGTGCCAGCAGCCAAGTTATCGGACAGACTAATCAGCCCCAGCATTTT. Protein sequence: CASSQVIGQTNQPQHF. The V and J genes are TRBV7-9 and TRBJ1-5; perhaps TRBD1 as D (6 bases). The V end was cut by 5 bases, the J end by 4 bases, with 18 bases between. There are 16 residues in the CDR3. From germline, CDR1 is SEHNR and CDR2 FQNEAQ (reference sequence).